Presented here are 10 T cell receptor beta chains from one specimen sequenced in a study of blood T cell repertoires in COVID-19 (dated by TCRdb to between 2020 and 2021). Library preparation was by the immunoSEQ multiplex PCR assay. Held by TCRdb, this immuneACCESS table contains in-frame sequences only and omits some clones. Under half of the omission traces to an unresolved V gene where checked; the cause of the rest is unknown. This sample gives about 270,000 clones in total; about nine tenths of them show up just once. The ten largest clonotypes hold around 3% of the sample. Input material: PBMCs or T cells enriched from blood (not recorded which). The receptor source for this set is a woman between 45 and 65 years old who had recovered from COVID-19.

The chain has TRBV11-2 and TRBJ1-3, with a possible D match to TRBD1 (6 bases). V was clipped by 4 bases and J by 0 bases, with 7 bases between them. Germline CDR1 and CDR2: SGHAT and FQNNGV. CDR3 length equals 14 residues. CDR3 sequence reads: CASSWTDSGNTIYF. CDR3 sequence (DNA): TGTGCCAGCAGCTGGACAGACTCTGGAAACACCATATATTTT.

This chain joins TRBV27 and TRBJ1-6; TRBD1 aligns across 8 bases. Germline loops: CDR1 MNHEY, CDR2 SMNVEV (reference sequence). Trimming at V came to 5 bases and at J to 3 bases, leaving 3 bases not matched to a gene. CDR3 size: 15 residues. DNA for the CDR3: TGTGCCAGCAGTACCGGGACAGGCTATAATTCACCCCTCCACTTT. As protein: CASSTGTGYNSPLHF.

The rearrangement links TRBV4-2 to TRBJ2-7; 8 bases line up with TRBD2. This CDR3 region has 15 residues. The germline V gene has CDR1 LGHNA and CDR2 YNFKEQ. The J segment lost 2 bases and the V segment lost 0 bases, leaving 3 bases of the junction unmatched. CDR3 in amino acids: CASSQDRGLAYEQYF. The CDR3 DNA follows: TGTGCCAGCAGCCAAGATCGGGGACTAGCCTACGAGCAGTACTTC.

This chain connects TRBV7-2 to TRBJ1-2, with 11 bases lining up with TRBD1. Unmatched junction bases numbered 6, after V lost 5 bases and J lost 7 bases. The CDR3 has 14 amino acids. Germline loops: CDR1 SGHTA, CDR2 FQGNSA. CDR3 bases: TGTGCCAGCAGCCAAGGAGGGACAGGGGGTGGCTACACCTTC. This gives the protein CASSQGGTGGGYTF. The whole variable domain, remainder taken from reference TRBV7-2 and TRBJ1-2, is GAGVSQSPSNKVTEKGKDVELRCDPISGHTALYWYRQSLGQGLEFLIYFQGNSAPDKSGLPSDRFSAERTGGSVSTLTIQRTQQEDSAVYLCASSQGGTGGGYTFGSGTRLTVV.

The V call is TRBV3-1 (or the pseudogene TRBV3-2), the J call TRBJ2-3, with 10 bases aligning to TRBD1. Trimming took 0 bases from V and 4 from J; bases not matched to a gene: 7. Germline CDR1 and CDR2: LGHDT and YNNKEL (reference sequence). The CDR3 length is 17 residues. The CDR3 region has the DNA TGTGCCAGCAGCCAAGATCGGGGACAGGGGATTTCAGATACGCAGTATTTT. Translation gives CASSQDRGQGISDTQYF.

This chain connects TRBV10-1 to TRBJ1-1; the D gene is possibly TRBD1 (6 bases). Germline assignment: CDR1 WNHNN and CDR2 SYGVQD (reference sequence). Trimming cost V 8 bases and J 5 bases, with 15 bases left between them. The CDR3 consists of 13 residues. The CDR3 here is CASSQGTPTEAFF. CDR3 DNA: TGCGCCAGCTCCCAGGGGACGCCGACTGAAGCTTTCTTT.

The chain combines TRBV19 with TRBJ1-2; no firm D call. Between the trimmed V and J ends, which lost 6 bases and 0 bases, there was a span of 17 bases. The CDR3 is 16 residues long. Germline CDR1 reads LNHDA; CDR2 reads SQIVND (reference sequence). CDR3 protein: CASSDQGGPSNYGYTF. DNA of the CDR3: TGTGCCAGTAGCGACCAAGGAGGGCCCTCTAACTATGGCTACACCTTC.

The V call is TRBV27, the J call TRBJ1-4; D gene ambiguous. V lost 8 bases and J 0 bases, leaving 16 bases between the germline ends. CDR3 length equals 16 residues. Germline V gene lookup returns CDR1 MNHEY and CDR2 SMNVEV (reference sequence). Here the CDR3 DNA reads TGTGCCAGCGCCTCGGGAAGAACTGCAACTAATGAAAAACTGTTTTTT. Residues: CASASGRTATNEKLFF.

The J gene is TRBJ1-6, the V gene TRBV5-1; D is unresolved. Germline V CDR1 and CDR2: SGHRS, YFSETQ. V gave up 0 bases and J gave up 5 bases, with 6 bases separating them. This CDR3 comprises 14 residues. CDR3 nucleotides: TGCGCCAGCAGCTTGGCCGTTGATAATTCACCCCTCCACTTT. This sequence encodes CASSLAVDNSPLHF.

The chain employs TRBV5-5 and TRBJ2-7; D is uncertain. The CDR3 consists of 15 residues. Germline-derived CDR1 and CDR2 are SGHKS and YYEKEE (reference sequence). V gave up 3 bases and J gave up 3 bases, with 16 bases separating them. The CDR3 bases are TGTGCCAGCAGCTCAATGCCGGTACTTGACTACGAGCAGTACTTC. Its translation: CASSSMPVLDYEQYF. The entire variable domain, with the rest obtained from reference TRBV5-5 and TRBJ2-7, is as follows: DAGVTQSPTHLIKTRGQQVTLRCSPISGHKSVSWYQQVLGQGPQFIFQYYEKEERGRGNFPDRFSARQFPNYSSELNVNALLLGDSALYLCASSSMPVLDYEQYFGPGTRLTVT.